The 7 T cell receptor beta chains below were found in one sample sequenced in a study of cytotoxic CD8 clonotypes in ibrutinib-treated CLL (dated by TCRdb to 2020 to 2022). The time point label for this specimen denotes: progressive disease on ibrutinib. The receptor library was made with the immunoSEQ multiplex PCR assay. This immuneACCESS table, as held by TCRdb, lists in-frame sequences with V and J called but not all clones. Of the missing ones, under half trace to an unresolved V gene in checked studies; the others have no known cause. The sample includes tens of thousands of clones, with 50% to 70% observed a single time. 20% to 30% of the sample comes from the top ten. Specimen: PBMCs, collected at disease progression, from a patient treated with ibrutinib. The receptor set was obtained from a human donor with chronic lymphocytic leukemia.

Notes on this clone: This may arise from a read error, as a much more abundant clone is one base away. Other DNA sequences within the sample encode an identical CDR3. V is TRBV10-3 and J is TRBJ2-7; D may match TRBD1 or TRBD2 (5 bases each). Germline-derived CDR1 and CDR2 are ENHRY and SYGVKD. The CDR3 spans 13 residues. The CDR3 coding sequence is TGCGCCAGTCACCGGGACGGAGGCTACGAGCAGTACTTC. Translated, it gives CASHRDGGYEQYF.

V is TRBV20-1 and J is TRBJ2-7; D is unclear. Germline V CDR1 and CDR2: DFQATT, SNEGSKA (reference sequence). Trimming took 1 base from V and 4 from J, leaving 5 bases between them. The CDR3 totals 11 residues. CDR3: CSARANYEQYF. The CDR3 DNA sequence: TGCAGTGCTAGAGCCAATTACGAGCAGTACTTC.

This chain joins TRBV7-8 and TRBJ1-2, with D maybe TRBD1 (5 bases). V was trimmed by 2 bases and J by 4 bases, leaving 11 bases between them. There are 14 residues in the CDR3. Per the germline V gene, CDR1 is SGHVS and CDR2 is FQNEAQ. The CDR3 DNA is TGTGCCAGCAGCTTACCAGGGACCGGCTATGGCTACACCTTC. Residues: CASSLPGTGYGYTF.

The chain is built from TRBV15 and TRBJ1-3; 7 positions match TRBD1. The ends lost 2 bases at V and 2 bases at J; junction bases unmatched: 3. The CDR3 is made up of 15 amino acids. Per germline, CDR1 LNHNV and CDR2 YYDKDF (reference sequence). CDR3 DNA: TGTGCCACCAGCAGACAGGGGGTCCCTGGAAACACCATATATTTT. It encodes CATSRQGVPGNTIYF.

The chain carries TRBV5-1 and TRBJ1-4; weak D call: TRBD1 (6 bases). Germline CDR1 is SGHRS and CDR2 is YFSETQ. V dropped 4 bases and J dropped 8 bases, with 18 bases sitting between them. The CDR3 spans 15 residues. The CDR3 DNA reads as TGCGCCAGCAGCACCTCCGGGACACGAGGCGAAAAACTGTTTTTT. This sequence encodes CASSTSGTRGEKLFF.

The chain couples TRBV18 to TRBJ2-3, with TRBD2 matching over 8 bases. This CDR3 is built from 13 residues. V lost 8 bases and J lost 1; bases outside the gene matches: 2. CDR1 and CDR2 from the germline V gene are KGHSH and LQKENI. As DNA, the CDR3 is TGTGCCAGCCTGACTAGCGGCACAGATACGCAGTATTTT. It specifies CASLTSGTDTQYF. Full variable domain (rest looked up from reference TRBV18 and TRBJ2-3): NAGVMQNPRHLVRRRGQEARLRCSPMKGHSHVYWYRQLPEEGLKFMVYLQKENIIDESGMPKERFSAEFPKEGPSILRIQQVVRGDSAAYFCASLTSGTDTQYFGPGTRLTVL.

The V and J genes are TRBV9 and TRBJ2-1; 10 bases agree with TRBD2. CDR1 and CDR2 from the germline V gene are SGDLS and YYNGEE. This CDR3 has 15 amino acids. With V trimmed by 0 bases and J by 8 bases, 5 bases remained unmatched. The DNA for the CDR3 is TGTGCCAGCAGCGTAGGGACTAGCGGCGGGGATGAGCAGTTCTTC. Amino acid sequence: CASSVGTSGGDEQFF.